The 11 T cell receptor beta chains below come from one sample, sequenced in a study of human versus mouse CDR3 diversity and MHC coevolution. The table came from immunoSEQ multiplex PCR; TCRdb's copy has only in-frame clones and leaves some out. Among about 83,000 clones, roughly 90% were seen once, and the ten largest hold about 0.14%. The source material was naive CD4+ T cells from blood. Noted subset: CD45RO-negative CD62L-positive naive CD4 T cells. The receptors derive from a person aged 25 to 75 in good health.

The CDR3 protein is CASSQEVVPGGELFF. CDR3 nucleotides: TGCGCCAGCAGCCAAGAAGTAGTACCGGGGGGGGAGCTGTTTTTT. The chain carries TRBV4-1 and TRBJ2-2; possible D gene TRBD2, 5 bases. This CDR3 has 15 amino acids. Germline V gene lookup returns CDR1 MGHRA and CDR2 YSYEKL. V was pared by 0 bases and J by 8 bases, with 13 bases between.

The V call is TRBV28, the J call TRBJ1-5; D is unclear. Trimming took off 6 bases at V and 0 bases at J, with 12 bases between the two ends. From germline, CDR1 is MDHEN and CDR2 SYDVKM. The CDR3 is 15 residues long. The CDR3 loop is CASSSGGRSNQPQHF. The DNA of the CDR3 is TGTGCCAGCAGCTCCGGAGGTCGTAGCAATCAGCCCCAGCATTTT. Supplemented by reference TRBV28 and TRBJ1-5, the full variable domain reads DVKVTQSSRYLVKRTGEKVFLECVQDMDHENMFWYRQDPGLGLRLIYFSYDVKMKEKGDIPEGYSVSREKKERFSLILESASTNQTSMYLCASSSGGRSNQPQHFGDGTRLSIL.

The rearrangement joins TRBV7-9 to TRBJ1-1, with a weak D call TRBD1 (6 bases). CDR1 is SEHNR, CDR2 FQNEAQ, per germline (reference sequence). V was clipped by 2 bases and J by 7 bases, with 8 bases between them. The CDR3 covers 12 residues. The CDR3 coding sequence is TGTGCCAGCAGCTTAATCAGGGGTGAAGCTTTCTTT. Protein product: CASSLIRGEAFF.

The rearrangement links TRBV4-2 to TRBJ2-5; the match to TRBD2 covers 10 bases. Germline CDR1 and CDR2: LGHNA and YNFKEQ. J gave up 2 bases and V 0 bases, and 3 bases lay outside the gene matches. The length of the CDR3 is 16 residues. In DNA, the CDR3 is TGTGCCAGCAGCCAAGAACTAGCGGGGTCACAAGAGACCCAGTACTTC. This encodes CASSQELAGSQETQYF.

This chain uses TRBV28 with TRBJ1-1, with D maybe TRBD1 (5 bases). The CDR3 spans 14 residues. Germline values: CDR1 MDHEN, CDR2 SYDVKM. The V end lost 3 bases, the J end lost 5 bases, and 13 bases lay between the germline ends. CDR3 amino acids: CASSFGTLSTEAFF. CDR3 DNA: TGTGCCAGCAGTTTCGGGACTCTATCGACTGAAGCTTTCTTT.

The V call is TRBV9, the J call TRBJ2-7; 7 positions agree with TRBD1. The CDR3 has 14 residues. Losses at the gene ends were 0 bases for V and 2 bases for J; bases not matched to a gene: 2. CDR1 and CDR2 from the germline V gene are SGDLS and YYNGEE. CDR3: CASSVGQGTYEQYF. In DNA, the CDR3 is TGTGCCAGCAGCGTAGGACAGGGTACCTACGAGCAGTACTTC.

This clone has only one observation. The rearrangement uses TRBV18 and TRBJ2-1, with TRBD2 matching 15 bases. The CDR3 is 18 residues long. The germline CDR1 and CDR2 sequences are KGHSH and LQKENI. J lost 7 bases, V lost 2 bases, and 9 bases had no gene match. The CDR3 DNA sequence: TGTGCCAGCTCACCAGGGACTAGCGGGGGGACGGTTAATAATGAGCAGTTCTTC. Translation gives CASSPGTSGGTVNNEQFF.

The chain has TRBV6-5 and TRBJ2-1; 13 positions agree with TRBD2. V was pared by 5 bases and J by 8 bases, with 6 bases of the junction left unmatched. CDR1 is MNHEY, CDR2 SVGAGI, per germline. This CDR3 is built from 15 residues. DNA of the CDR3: TGTGCCAGCAGTACCACTAGCGGGAGGGCCTATGAGCAGTTCTTC. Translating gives CASSTTSGRAYEQFF.

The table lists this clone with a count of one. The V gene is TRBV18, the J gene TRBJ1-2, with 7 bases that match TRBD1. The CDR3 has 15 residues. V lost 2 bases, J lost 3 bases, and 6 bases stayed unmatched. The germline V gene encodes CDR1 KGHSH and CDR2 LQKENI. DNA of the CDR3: TGTGCCAGCTCACCAACGGGACAGCCTTACTATGGCTACACCTTC. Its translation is CASSPTGQPYYGYTF.

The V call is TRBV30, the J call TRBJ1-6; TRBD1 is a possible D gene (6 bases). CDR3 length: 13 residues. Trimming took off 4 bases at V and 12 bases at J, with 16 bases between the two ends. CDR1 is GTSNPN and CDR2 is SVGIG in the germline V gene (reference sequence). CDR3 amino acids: CAWTGEFGLPLHF. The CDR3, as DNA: TGTGCCTGGACAGGGGAGTTCGGTTTACCCCTCCACTTT.

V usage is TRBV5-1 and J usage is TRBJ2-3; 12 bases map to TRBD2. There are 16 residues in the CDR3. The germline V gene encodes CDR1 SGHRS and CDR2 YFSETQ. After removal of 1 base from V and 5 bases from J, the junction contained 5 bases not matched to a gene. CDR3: CASSLTTSGSRDTQYF. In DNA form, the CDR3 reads TGCGCCAGCAGCTTGACGACTAGCGGGAGTAGAGATACGCAGTATTTT.